Below, 30 T cell receptor beta chains from the same sample are listed, as sequenced in a study of Graves' ophthalmopathy and Graves' hyperthyroidism. Amplification of the TCR beta CDR3 regions used RNA transcripts (as template). First-round RT-PCR used HTBI primers; second-round multiplex PCR followed. TCRdb ran MiXCR on the multiplex PCR reads and lists one entry per CDR3 protein. The sample includes over a million distinct CDR3 sequences, about two fifths seen only once; the top ten take around 10%. Sequenced: peripheral blood or thyroid tissue (not recorded which). The receptors were sampled from an adult man with Graves' hyperthyroidism.

This clonotype has a count of ten or more. CDR3 sequence: CSARFAGQETQYF. CDR3 DNA: TGCAGTGCTAGATTTGCAGGGCAAGAGACCCAGTACTTC. This chain connects TRBV20-1 to TRBJ2-5; D is perhaps TRBD1 (5 bases). The CDR3 runs to 13 residues. The germline V gene encodes CDR1 DFQATT and CDR2 SNEGSKA (reference sequence). V lost 2 bases and J lost 2, with 9 bases in between.

The chain joins TRBV29-1 to TRBJ2-2, with D possibly matching TRBD2 (6 bases). Germline loops: CDR1 SQVTM, CDR2 ANQGSEA. Trimming cost V 4 bases and J 0 bases, with 12 bases left between them. The CDR3 is 15 amino acids. The CDR3 coding sequence is TGCAGCGTTGCGTTGGGGGGAGCGAACACCGGGGAGCTGTTTTTT. Its translation: CSVALGGANTGELFF.

This clonotype was detected many times. The chain carries TRBV19 and TRBJ1-2; tentatively, D is TRBD1 (5 bases). This CDR3 has 13 residues. With 4 bases removed from V and 3 bases from J, the gap between germline ends came to 9 bases. Germline V gene data show CDR1 as LNHDA and CDR2 as SQIVND (reference sequence). As DNA, the CDR3 is TGTGCCAGTAGTACAGGGCCTGACTATGGCTACACCTTC. Protein: CASSTGPDYGYTF.

V gene TRBV24-1 combines with J gene TRBJ2-5; 10 nucleotides align to TRBD2. The J call may be incorrect, as the DNA end agrees better with TRBJ2-1. This CDR3 has 14 amino acids. Looked up from germline, CDR1 is KGHDR and CDR2 is SFDVKD. DNA of the CDR3: TGTGCCAGTAGGGGGACTAGCGACCTCAATGAGCAGTTCTTC. It specifies CASRGTSDLNEQFF.

The chain combines TRBV20-1 with TRBJ2-5, with D possibly TRBD1 on 6 matching bases. Per the germline V gene, CDR1 is DFQATT and CDR2 is SNEGSKA (reference sequence). V shed 4 bases and J shed 1 base, with 10 bases lying between them. The CDR3 sequence is 13 residues long. CDR3 sequence: CSATTGAQETQYF. For the CDR3, the DNA is TGCAGTGCTACGACAGGTGCCCAAGAGACCCAGTACTTC.

At least ten counts were recorded for this clonotype. V gene TRBV7-2 combines with J gene TRBJ1-2, with D maybe TRBD1 (5 bases). Trimming took 5 bases from V and 7 from J, leaving 14 bases between them. This CDR3 spans 13 amino acids. Germline values: CDR1 SGHTA, CDR2 FQGNSA. This chain's CDR3 is CASSTSGGSGYTF. The CDR3 region has the DNA TGTGCCAGCAGCACTAGCGGGGGTTCTGGCTACACCTTC.

This clonotype was detected many times. The chain combines TRBV7-2 with TRBJ2-6, with 7 bases aligning to TRBD1. CDR1 is SGHTA and CDR2 is FQGNSA in the germline V gene. This CDR3 region has 16 residues. V shed 3 bases and J 0 bases; nucleotides not matched to a gene: 2. The CDR3 here is CASSLGQHSGANVLTF. The CDR3 bases are TGTGCCAGCAGCTTGGGACAGCACTCTGGGGCCAACGTCCTGACTTTC.

The rearrangement uses TRBV7-2 and TRBJ2-7; TRBD1 agrees at 8 bases. V lost 4 bases, J lost 2 bases, and 13 bases stayed unmatched. The CDR3 totals 17 residues. Germline CDR1 reads SGHTA; CDR2 reads FQGNSA. The CDR3 sequence is CASSSSTPGTGTYEQYF. CDR3 nucleotide sequence: TGTGCCAGCAGCTCCTCGACCCCCGGGACAGGCACCTACGAGCAGTACTTC.

The chain recombines TRBV7-2 with TRBJ1-2, with TRBD1 as a possible D gene (5 bases). CDR1 SGHTA and CDR2 FQGNSA come from the germline V gene. The CDR3 is 14 residues long. V was trimmed by 6 bases and J by 4 bases, leaving 15 bases between them. CDR3 sequence: CASSPHQGFYGYTF. CDR3 sequence (DNA): TGTGCCAGCAGTCCTCACCAGGGATTCTATGGCTACACCTTC.

This clonotype was counted between two and nine times. The chain employs TRBV20-1 and TRBJ2-7; 12 bases align to TRBD1. Germline V gene data show CDR1 as DFQATT and CDR2 as SNEGSKA (reference sequence). V trimming: 0 bases; J trimming: 9 bases; junction bases outside the gene matches: 9. The CDR3 covers 15 residues. The CDR3 DNA follows: TGCAGTGCTAGAGAGGGAGGGACAGGGGGCTTCGGGCAGTACTTC. The encoded protein is CSAREGGTGGFGQYF.

This clonotype came up a few times. The J gene is TRBJ2-2, the V gene TRBV24-1; 9 bases map to TRBD2. The ends lost 5 bases at V and 3 bases at J; junction bases unmatched: 3. The CDR3 runs to 15 residues. Germline CDR1 is KGHDR and CDR2 is SFDVKD. The DNA for the CDR3 is TGTGCCACCAGTGCCATAGCGGGAGACACCGGGGAGCTGTTTTTT. Protein product: CATSAIAGDTGELFF.

V gene TRBV25-1 combines with J gene TRBJ2-5, with 8 bases fitting TRBD2. This CDR3 has 15 amino acids. Per the germline V gene, CDR1 is MGHDK and CDR2 is SYGVNS. After removal of 4 bases from V and 2 bases from J, the junction contained 6 bases not matched to a gene. CDR3 sequence (DNA): TGTGCCAGCAGTGCCCCCCCTAGCGGGCAAGAGACCCAGTACTTC. The encoded protein is CASSAPPSGQETQYF.

This clonotype was counted a few times. V is TRBV7-3 and J is TRBJ2-2, with 9 positions matching TRBD1. Per germline, CDR1 SGHTA and CDR2 FQGTGA. There are 16 residues in the CDR3. V was clipped by 5 bases and J by 2 bases; unmatched bases: 6. CDR3 in DNA: TGTGCCAGCAGCCTAAACAGGGGGCGAAACACCGGGGAGCTGTTTTTT. Its translation is CASSLNRGRNTGELFF.

This clonotype has only a few counts. This chain links TRBV12-3 or TRBV12-4 with TRBJ2-5; 7 bases agree with TRBD2. The CDR3 extends over 15 amino acids. V was clipped by 0 bases and J by 6 bases; unmatched bases: 7. The CDR3 nucleotides read TGTGCCAGCAGTTTAGCGCCTAGCGGCCTGAAGACCCAGTACTTC. Protein sequence: CASSLAPSGLKTQYF.

At least ten counts were recorded for this clonotype. This chain connects TRBV14 to TRBJ1-4; D is undetermined. CDR1 SGHDN and CDR2 FVKESK come from the germline V gene. The CDR3 is made up of 16 amino acids. The V and J ends lost 3 bases and 7 bases respectively, with 18 bases between them. CDR3 sequence reads: CASSQLPVVLSEKLFF. Here the CDR3 DNA reads TGTGCCAGCAGCCAGCTTCCGGTTGTACTGAGTGAAAAACTGTTTTTT.

This clonotype was counted many times. This chain uses TRBV7-8 with TRBJ1-2, with 10 bases identical to TRBD1. This CDR3 contains 15 residues. V trimming: 4 bases; J trimming: 1 base; junction bases outside the gene matches: 3. The germline gives CDR1 SGHVS, CDR2 FQNEAQ. CDR3 bases: TGTGCCAGCAGCTCCGGACAGGGGGGTAACTATGGCTACACCTTC. Its translation is CASSSGQGGNYGYTF.

V usage is TRBV5-1 and J usage is TRBJ1-1; 9 bases match TRBD1. The CDR3 sequence is 15 residues long. Looked up from germline, CDR1 is SGHRS and CDR2 is YFSETQ. The V gene end was trimmed by 6 bases and the J gene end by 1 base; junction bases not matched to a gene: 7. Here the CDR3 DNA reads TGCGCCAGCACTACAGGGGGCGCCGCGAACACTGAAGCTTTCTTT. Translated: CASTTGGAANTEAFF.

Note on this clonotype: A read error may explain this, as a much larger clone is one base away. The V call is TRBV5-1, the J call TRBJ2-2; 10 nucleotides agree with TRBD1. The J segment lost 6 bases and the V segment lost 4 bases, leaving 9 bases of the junction unmatched. Germline lookup yields CDR1 SGHRS and CDR2 YFSETQ. The CDR3 is made up of 16 amino acids. This CDR3 reads CASSVSGTGVAGELFF. The CDR3 DNA follows: TGCGCCAGCAGCGTATCCGGGACAGGGGTCGCCGGGGAGCTGTTTTTT. The full variable domain, completed using reference TRBV5-1 and TRBJ2-2, is KAGVTQTPRYLIKTRGQQVTLSCSPISGHRSVSWYQQTPGQGLQFLFEYFSETQRNKGNFPGRFSGRQFSNSRSEMNVSTLELGDSALYLCASSVSGTGVAGELFFGEGSRLTVL.

In regard to this clonotype: One end of the junction does not line up with germline, which may come from a read error. J is TRBJ2-5 and V is TRBV7-3, with 13 bases lining up with TRBD2. Germline V gene lookup returns CDR1 SGHTA and CDR2 FQGTGA. This CDR3 region has 17 residues. CDR3 in amino acids: CASSPARLAGGYNEQLF. The DNA for the CDR3 is TGTGCCAGCAGCCCCGCCAGACTAGCGGGAGGTTACAATGAGCAGCTCTTC. Full variable domain (remainder filled in from reference TRBV7-3 and TRBJ2-5): GAGVSQTPSNKVTEKGKYVELRCDPISGHTALYWYRQSLGQGPEFLIYFQGTGAADDSGLPNDRFFAVRPEGSVSTLKIQRTERGDSAVYLCASSPARLAGGYNEQLFGPGTRLLVL.

The gene calls are TRBV7-2 and TRBJ2-7; TRBD1 matches 8 bases. Per germline, CDR1 SGHTA and CDR2 FQGNSA. The CDR3 is 15 amino acids. V lost 6 bases to trimming and J lost 2 bases; unmatched junction nucleotides: 9. The CDR3 sequence: CASSRTPGQAYEQYF. In DNA, the CDR3 is TGTGCCAGCAGTCGTACACCGGGACAGGCCTACGAGCAGTACTTC.

About this clonotype itself: It may be a read error: a sequence one base away is much more abundant. CDR3 amino acids: CATSAGTGVSSCEQYF. The CDR3 coding sequence is TGTGCCACCAGTGCCGGTACAGGGGTGAGCTCCTGCGAGCAGTACTTC. This chain connects TRBV24-1 to TRBJ2-7; 7 nucleotides match TRBD1. Germline V gene sequence: CDR1 KGHDR, CDR2 SFDVKD. This CDR3 is built from 16 residues.

The table lists this clonotype with a count of one. As DNA, the CDR3 is TGTGCCAGCCAGTCGAGGGCGAACACTGAAGCTTTCTTT. This gives the protein CASQSRANTEAFF. This sequence joins TRBV4-2 and TRBJ1-1, with D unresolved. CDR1 LGHNA and CDR2 YNFKEQ come from the germline V gene. V was trimmed by 8 bases and J by 1 base, leaving 11 bases between them. The CDR3 is 13 amino acids.

This clonotype was counted ten times or more. The rearrangement links TRBV7-9 to TRBJ2-7; D unresolved. CDR1 and CDR2 from the germline V gene are SEHNR and FQNEAQ (reference sequence). V was trimmed by 2 bases and J by 2 bases, leaving 10 bases between them. This CDR3 is built from 14 residues. This CDR3 reads CASSLHENAYEQYF. The CDR3 DNA sequence: TGTGCCAGCAGCTTACACGAAAACGCCTACGAGCAGTACTTC.

The chain links TRBV14 to TRBJ2-5; D possibly corresponds to TRBD2 (6 bases). Per the germline V gene, CDR1 is SGHDN and CDR2 is FVKESK. V was trimmed by 0 bases and J by 7 bases, leaving 18 bases between them. There are 16 residues in the CDR3. CDR3 nucleotides: TGTGCCAGCAGCCAAGACTCCGGGGGAATCTATGGGACCCAGTACTTC. This gives the protein CASSQDSGGIYGTQYF.

The table lists this clonotype with many counts. The V call is TRBV19, the J call TRBJ2-2, with TRBD2 matching 8 bases. V was pared by 7 bases and J by 4 bases, with 14 bases of the junction left unmatched. CDR1 and CDR2 from the germline V gene are LNHDA and SQIVND (reference sequence). This CDR3 region has 17 residues. The CDR3 region has the DNA TGTGCCAGTAACTGCTTTGAGAGCGGGAGATGCACCGGGGAGCTGTTTTTT. The encoded protein is CASNCFESGRCTGELFF.

This clonotype was recorded many times. The V gene is TRBV9, the J gene TRBJ1-2; D possibly corresponds to TRBD1 (6 bases). The ends were cut back, 4 bases at V and 0 bases at J, with 10 bases in the middle. The CDR3 covers 14 residues. Germline V gene data show CDR1 as SGDLS and CDR2 as YYNGEE. DNA of the CDR3: TGTGCCAGCAGCTACGGACAGCCTAACTATGGCTACACCTTC. The encoded protein is CASSYGQPNYGYTF.

This clonotype was detected many times. The J gene is TRBJ2-7, the V gene TRBV19, with 10 bases fitting TRBD1. V gave up 8 bases and J gave up 4 bases; unmatched junction bases: 8. This CDR3 contains 14 residues. Germline lookup yields CDR1 LNHDA and CDR2 SQIVND (reference sequence). CDR3 in amino acids: CASEAGTGDYEQYF. In nucleotides, the CDR3 is TGTGCCAGTGAGGCGGGGACAGGGGATTACGAGCAGTACTTC.

Points on this clonotype: The CDR3 does not end in the conserved phenylalanine or tryptophan, so this is likely a read error. The limits of the CDR3 on the DNA are not certain, so only TCRdb's listed CDR3 is given. This chain uses TRBV19 with TRBJ2-6. 10 amino acids form the CDR3, both terminal residues included. Germline CDR1 reads LNHDA; CDR2 reads SQIVND (reference sequence). CDR3: CASSPRRMNT.

This clonotype has at least ten counts. The V and J genes are TRBV5-6 and TRBJ1-1; D is uncertain. Trimming took 0 bases from V and 8 from J, leaving 14 bases between them. The CDR3 consists of 14 residues. The germline gives CDR1 SGHDT, CDR2 YYEEEE. The CDR3 here is CASSLGVPGFEAFF. Written as DNA, the CDR3 is TGTGCCAGCAGCTTGGGGGTCCCGGGGTTCGAAGCTTTCTTT.

This clonotype has at least ten counts. This chain uses TRBV11-2 with TRBJ2-2, with D perhaps TRBD1 (5 bases). Looked up from germline, CDR1 is SGHAT and CDR2 is FQNNGV. Trimming shortened V by 4 bases and J by 7 bases, and 13 bases separated the two germline ends. The CDR3 runs to 14 residues. In DNA, the CDR3 is TGTGCCAGCAGCTCAAGGGGTTCCGGCGGGGAGCTGTTTTTT. Translation: CASSSRGSGGELFF.